A selection of T cell receptor beta chains follows, all from one sample in a study of T cell responses to AZD1222 COVID-19 vaccine. Only in-frame clones appear in the TCRdb table, and some are missing; sequencing was by immunoSEQ multiplex PCR. The profile shows about 140,000 clones, about nine tenths of them singletons. Sequenced here: peripheral blood, sampled 28 days after the second AZD1222 dose. These receptor sequences come from an adult who received the AZD1222 COVID-19 vaccine. Each CDR3 is given with its conserved first and last residue. A D gene is named only where the DNA matches it firmly. Size is stated for part of the rows, as once, few or many counts, or as a class when the clone is expanded.

d_gene: TRBD2
v_gene: TRBV4-2
len: 16
abundance: .
j_gene: TRBJ2-2
CDR3nt: TGTGCCAGCAGCCTAAGTACGGGGGGGCGCCACGGGGAGCTGTTTTTT
CDR3aa: CASSLSTGGRHGELFF

d_gene: TRBD2
v_gene: TRBV29-1
len: 10
abundance: .
j_gene: TRBJ2-1
CDR3nt: TGCAGCGTAGCGGGGAGTAGGCAGTTCTTC
CDR3aa: CSVAGSRQFF

d_gene: .
v_gene: TRBV27
len: 11
abundance: .
j_gene: TRBJ1-5
CDR3nt: TGTGCCAGCAGTGAGAGGAAGCCCCAGCATTTT
CDR3aa: CASSERKPQHF

d_gene: .
v_gene: TRBV3-1/TRBV3-2
len: 13
abundance: .
j_gene: TRBJ1-2
CDR3nt: TGTGCCAGCAGCCGGGGTAGGAACTATGGCTACACCTTC
CDR3aa: CASSRGRNYGYTF

d_gene: .
v_gene: TRBV12-3/TRBV12-4
len: 13
abundance: .
j_gene: TRBJ1-5
CDR3nt: TGTGCCAGCAGGGAGGGTAGCAATCAGCCCCAGCATTTT
CDR3aa: CASREGSNQPQHF

d_gene: .
v_gene: TRBV6-5
len: 13
abundance: once
j_gene: TRBJ2-2
CDR3nt: TGTGCCAGCAGTACAGTAAACACCGGGGAGCTGTTTTTT
CDR3aa: CASSTVNTGELFF

d_gene: .
v_gene: TRBV19
len: 12
abundance: .
j_gene: TRBJ2-7
CDR3nt: TGTGCCAGGACAGGCGCTACGGACGAGCAGTACTTC
CDR3aa: CARTGATDEQYF

d_gene: TRBD1
v_gene: TRBV7-9
len: 16
abundance: .
j_gene: TRBJ1-2
CDR3nt: TGTGCCAGCAGCACCCCCCGGACAGGGACAAACTATGGCTACACCTTC
CDR3aa: CASSTPRTGTNYGYTF

d_gene: TRBD1
v_gene: TRBV9
len: 14
abundance: few
j_gene: TRBJ1-5
CDR3nt: TGTGCCAGCAGCGCCAGGGGGGTCAATCAGCCCCAGCATTTT
CDR3aa: CASSARGVNQPQHF

d_gene: TRBD1
v_gene: TRBV6-5
len: 16
abundance: once
j_gene: TRBJ1-2
CDR3nt: TGTGCCAGCAGTTCCGCCGGACAGGGGGTCGGTTATGGCTACACCTTC
CDR3aa: CASSSAGQGVGYGYTF

d_gene: .
v_gene: TRBV3-1/TRBV3-2
len: 17
abundance: .
j_gene: TRBJ2-7
CDR3nt: TGTGCCAGCAGCCGCCCTCTCGAAGGGGCTCTTTCCTACGAGCAGTACTTC
CDR3aa: CASSRPLEGALSYEQYF

d_gene: TRBD1
v_gene: TRBV6-5
len: 15
abundance: .
j_gene: TRBJ2-1
CDR3nt: TGTGCCAGCAGTATGGACAGGGGGCGCAACAATGAGCAGTTCTTC
CDR3aa: CASSMDRGRNNEQFF

d_gene: .
v_gene: TRBV12-3/TRBV12-4
len: 12
abundance: .
j_gene: TRBJ2-5
CDR3nt: TGTGCCAGCAGTCCTAGCCGGCAGACCCAGTACTTC
CDR3aa: CASSPSRQTQYF

d_gene: .
v_gene: TRBV5-4
len: 13
abundance: .
j_gene: TRBJ2-2
CDR3nt: TGTGCCAGCAGCCACAGAGACACCGGGGAGCTGTTTTTT
CDR3aa: CASSHRDTGELFF

d_gene: .
v_gene: TRBV5-5
len: 19
abundance: .
j_gene: TRBJ1-5
CDR3nt: TGTGCCAGCAGCTTGGCCGGGGCAGGGGCCGCCCTGGGCAATCAGCCCCAGCATTTT
CDR3aa: CASSLAGAGAALGNQPQHF

d_gene: .
v_gene: TRBV7-9
len: 14
abundance: .
j_gene: TRBJ1-5
CDR3nt: TGTGCCAGCAGCCCCGCCGGGGGTTCCGGGGCCCAGCATTTT
CDR3aa: CASSPAGGSGAQHF

d_gene: .
v_gene: TRBV19
len: 15
abundance: .
j_gene: TRBJ2-7
CDR3nt: TGTGCCAGTAGTACCATTCTCACAGGGCCTCACGAGCAGTACTTC
CDR3aa: CASSTILTGPHEQYF

d_gene: .
v_gene: TRBV5-1
len: 15
abundance: .
j_gene: TRBJ1-4
CDR3nt: TGCGCCAGCAGCGCGTCCGGGACACGAGAAGAAAAACTGTTTTTT
CDR3aa: CASSASGTREEKLFF

d_gene: .
v_gene: TRBV14
len: 17
abundance: .
j_gene: TRBJ2-2
CDR3nt: TGTGCCAGCAGCCAAGATTTGATAGCGGCGAACACCGGGGAGCTGTTTTTT
CDR3aa: CASSQDLIAANTGELFF

d_gene: TRBD2
v_gene: TRBV7-2
len: 14
abundance: .
j_gene: TRBJ2-5
CDR3nt: TGTGCCAGCAGCTTGGGACTAGCTGGCGAGACCCAGTACTTC
CDR3aa: CASSLGLAGETQYF

d_gene: TRBD2
v_gene: TRBV11-2
len: 15
abundance: .
j_gene: TRBJ2-1
CDR3nt: TGTGCCAGCAGCTTTAGCGGGGACTCCTACAATGAGCAGTTCTTC
CDR3aa: CASSFSGDSYNEQFF

d_gene: TRBD1
v_gene: TRBV6-5
len: 14
abundance: .
j_gene: TRBJ1-1
CDR3nt: TGTGCCAGCAGGCGGACAGGGGGCAGGACTGAAGCTTTCTTT
CDR3aa: CASRRTGGRTEAFF

d_gene: .
v_gene: TRBV19
len: 13
abundance: .
j_gene: TRBJ1-6
CDR3nt: TGTGCCAGTAGTATAAGAAGGGGAACACCCCTCCACTTT
CDR3aa: CASSIRRGTPLHF

d_gene: .
v_gene: TRBV2
len: 14
abundance: .
j_gene: TRBJ2-1
CDR3nt: TGTGCCAGCAGTGAAGGGACTTCTCCCAATGAGCAGTTCTTC
CDR3aa: CASSEGTSPNEQFF

d_gene: .
v_gene: TRBV27
len: 14
abundance: .
j_gene: TRBJ2-2
CDR3nt: TGTGCCAGCAGTTTAATACAACCGACCGGGGAGCTGTTTTTT
CDR3aa: CASSLIQPTGELFF

d_gene: TRBD1
v_gene: TRBV7-2
len: 14
abundance: .
j_gene: TRBJ1-2
CDR3nt: TGTGCCAGCAGCTTCGGGACAGCTAACTATGGCTACACCTTC
CDR3aa: CASSFGTANYGYTF

d_gene: .
v_gene: TRBV5-6
len: 14
abundance: few
j_gene: TRBJ2-5
CDR3nt: TGTGCCAGCAGCAAAATGGCAGGAGGAGAGACCCAGTACTTC
CDR3aa: CASSKMAGGETQYF

d_gene: .
v_gene: TRBV9
len: 16
abundance: .
j_gene: TRBJ2-2
CDR3nt: TGTGCCAGCAGCGTAGGCTTGGCTCCGAACACCGGGGAGCTGTTTTTT
CDR3aa: CASSVGLAPNTGELFF

d_gene: .
v_gene: TRBV3-1/TRBV3-2
len: 11
abundance: .
j_gene: TRBJ1-6
CDR3nt: TGTGCCAGCAGCCAGGGGTCACCCCTCCACTTT
CDR3aa: CASSQGSPLHF

d_gene: .
v_gene: TRBV5-1
len: 14
abundance: .
j_gene: TRBJ1-4
CDR3nt: TGCGCCAGCAGCTTGGGCAGTCTTAATGAAAAACTGTTTTTT
CDR3aa: CASSLGSLNEKLFF

d_gene: TRBD2
v_gene: TRBV7-6
len: 18
abundance: .
j_gene: TRBJ2-7
CDR3nt: TGTGCCAGCAGCTTAGTAGGGACTAGCGGGGGGCGATCCTACGAGCAGTACTTC
CDR3aa: CASSLVGTSGGRSYEQYF

d_gene: .
v_gene: TRBV19
len: 15
abundance: .
j_gene: TRBJ1-6
CDR3nt: TGTGCCAGTAGTATTTCCCACTCCTATAATTCACCCCTCCACTTT
CDR3aa: CASSISHSYNSPLHF